These 21 T cell receptor beta chains share one sample of origin, sequenced in a study of cytomegalovirus exposure and HLA in healthy donors. Primers included in the PCR were 60 Vbeta and 13 Jbeta primers. Libraries were prepared by immunoSEQ multiplex PCR; TCRdb keeps only in-frame clonotypes and omits some of them. Found here are about 86,000 clones, around 70% of them singletons; the top ten hold 8.2%. The sample comprised PBMCs. All receptors come from a man between 60 and 70 years old in good health and CMV-seronegative.

V gene TRBV2 combines with J gene TRBJ2-7; the match to TRBD2 covers 9 bases. Per the germline V gene, CDR1 is SNHLY and CDR2 is FYNNEI. The CDR3 sequence is 12 residues long. V shed 6 bases, J shed 4 bases, and the junction held 1 base outside the gene matches. This chain's CDR3 is CASSSGGYEQYF. Here the CDR3 DNA reads TGTGCCAGCAGCAGCGGGGGGTACGAGCAGTACTTC.

This chain joins TRBV28 and TRBJ2-1; 8 bases line up with TRBD2. Germline CDR1 reads MDHEN; CDR2 reads SYDVKM. The trim removed 5 bases at V and 6 bases at J, leaving 6 bases unmatched. This CDR3 spans 14 amino acids. CDR3 region: CASSPVGTSNEQFF. The CDR3 coding sequence is TGTGCCAGCAGTCCCGTAGGGACTAGCAATGAGCAGTTCTTC.

This chain joins TRBV6-1 and TRBJ1-5, with D unresolved. Germline loops: CDR1 MNHNS, CDR2 SASEGT. Trimming cost V 1 base and J 7 bases, with 8 bases left between them. CDR3 size: 13 residues. In DNA, the CDR3 is TGTGCCAGCAGTGAAGTAGAGTCACAGCCCCAGCATTTT. Its protein is CASSEVESQPQHF.

V and J are TRBV2 and TRBJ2-1, with 8 bases identical to TRBD2. This CDR3 has 16 residues. V trimming: 5 bases; J trimming: 0 bases; junction bases outside the gene matches: 6. Looked up from germline, CDR1 is SNHLY and CDR2 is FYNNEI. This CDR3 is CASSRSGTTSYNEQFF. The CDR3 DNA sequence: TGTGCCAGCAGTCGTAGCGGGACTACCTCCTACAATGAGCAGTTCTTC.

By its share, this clone is medium-sized. The rearrangement joins TRBV7-9 to TRBJ2-3, with no clear D. The CDR3 sequence is 12 residues long. Germline V gene data show CDR1 as SEHNR and CDR2 as FQNEAQ (reference sequence). The V and J ends lost 4 bases and 1 base respectively, with 3 bases between them. In nucleotides, the CDR3 is TGTGCCAGCAGCTCCGGCACAGATACGCAGTATTTT. Translation gives CASSSGTDTQYF. Drawing the rest from reference TRBV7-9 and TRBJ2-3, the complete variable domain is DTGVSQNPRHKITKRGQNVTFRCDPISEHNRLYWYRQTLGQGPEFLTYFQNEAQLEKSRLLSDRFSAERPKGSFSTLEIQRTEQGDSAMYLCASSSGTDTQYFGPGTRLTVL.

The chain has TRBV6-5 and TRBJ2-7; no definite D call. CDR1 and CDR2 (germline): MNHEY, SVGAGI. The CDR3 totals 14 residues. V dropped 5 bases and J dropped 0 bases, with 11 bases sitting between them. The CDR3: CASSPHTFSYEQYF. The CDR3 nucleotides read TGTGCCAGCAGTCCACACACCTTCTCCTACGAGCAGTACTTC.

This clone occurred a few times. The J gene is TRBJ1-1, the V gene TRBV6-6; D might be TRBD1 (5 bases). The CDR3 consists of 13 residues. Germline CDR1 MNHNY, CDR2 SVGAGI (reference sequence). V shed 2 bases and J shed 1 base, with 5 bases lying between them. The CDR3 nucleotides are TGTGCCAGCAGTTACCAGGGGAACACTGAAGCTTTCTTT. Translated: CASSYQGNTEAFF.

The chain is built from TRBV6-1 and TRBJ2-1, with D possibly TRBD2 on 5 matching bases. The CDR3 spans 15 residues. In germline, CDR1 is MNHNS, CDR2 SASEGT. V was clipped by 2 bases and J by 9 bases, with 17 bases between them. The CDR3 bases are TGTGCCAGCAGTGAAAGCCAGCGGTCTCGGGGTGAGCAGTTCTTC. It encodes CASSESQRSRGEQFF.

The chain combines TRBV4-2 with TRBJ2-2; D gene unclear. Germline V gene sequence: CDR1 LGHNA, CDR2 YNFKEQ. V was pared by 0 bases and J by 6 bases, with 17 bases between. This CDR3 comprises 17 residues. For the CDR3, the DNA is TGTGCCAGCAGCCAAGACACCCTACGCGTATCGTCCGGGGAGCTGTTTTTT. Amino acids: CASSQDTLRVSSGELFF.

This clone was counted once. This sequence joins TRBV9 and TRBJ2-3; unclear D gene. CDR3 length equals 14 residues. The V gene lost 3 bases and the J gene lost 2 bases, with 10 bases spanning the gap. Germline CDR1 and CDR2: SGDLS and YYNGEE. The CDR3 region is CASSAGLVTDTQYF. The DNA of the CDR3 is TGTGCCAGCAGCGCTGGCCTAGTCACAGATACGCAGTATTTT.

The CDR3 protein is CSVDLVDRGDGYTF. The CDR3 DNA follows: TGCAGCGTTGACTTAGTGGACAGGGGAGATGGCTACACCTTC. The genes are TRBV29-1 and TRBJ1-2; 9 bases agree with TRBD1. Looked up from germline, CDR1 is SQVTM and CDR2 is ANQGSEA. This CDR3 has 14 residues. Germline trimming cut 3 bases from V and 6 bases from J; bases unmatched to any gene: 8.

The genes are TRBV12-2 and TRBJ2-3; the D call TRBD2 from the table was never checked on the DNA. TRBV12-2 constitutes a pseudogene. The CDR3 consists of 16 residues. The CDR3 protein is CASRLWGLRTTDTQYF. CDR3 sequence (DNA): TGTGCAAGTCGCTTATGGGGACTCCGCACCACAGATACGCAGTATTTT.

The chain uses TRBV5-1 and TRBJ2-7; D remains unclear. V lost 4 bases to trimming and J lost 2 bases, with 10 bases between them. There are 13 residues in the CDR3. CDR1 is SGHRS, CDR2 YFSETQ, per germline. CDR3 nucleotide sequence: TGCGCCAGCAGCCTACAAGAGGCCTACGAGCAGTACTTC. Translation gives CASSLQEAYEQYF.

The chain recombines TRBV28 with TRBJ2-7; D is undetermined. Trimming stripped 3 bases from V and 4 bases from J, with 10 bases between. This CDR3 contains 13 residues. From germline, CDR1 is MDHEN and CDR2 SYDVKM. CDR3 sequence reads: CASSLGSKYEQYF. The CDR3 nucleotides are TGTGCCAGCAGTTTGGGCAGTAAATACGAGCAGTACTTC.

This sequence joins TRBV7-9 and TRBJ2-5; D perhaps matches TRBD1 (5 bases). Germline V gene data show CDR1 as SEHNR and CDR2 as FQNEAQ (reference sequence). V lost 0 bases and J 4 bases, leaving 6 bases between the germline ends. The CDR3 loop spans 13 amino acids. CDR3 protein: CASSLAGPETQYF. DNA for the CDR3: TGTGCCAGCAGCTTAGCGGGGCCAGAGACCCAGTACTTC.

V usage is TRBV19 and J usage is TRBJ2-1; TRBD2 aligns across 11 bases. J was trimmed by 10 bases and V by 5 bases; bases with no gene match: 13. The CDR3 length is 16 residues. Germline V lookup: CDR1 LNHDA, CDR2 SQIVND (reference sequence). CDR3 loop: CASSSRLAGSGEEQFF. CDR3 sequence (DNA): TGTGCCAGTAGTTCGCGACTAGCGGGAAGCGGAGAAGAGCAGTTCTTC. Full variable domain (outside the CDR3, taken from reference TRBV19 and TRBJ2-1): DGGITQSPKYLFRKEGQNVTLSCEQNLNHDAMYWYRQDPGQGLRLIYYSQIVNDFQKGDIAEGYSVSREKKESFPLTVTSAQKNPTAFYLCASSSRLAGSGEEQFFGPGTRLTVL.

The V gene is TRBV29-1, the J gene TRBJ1-1, with D tentatively TRBD1 (5 bases). The CDR3 is made up of 12 amino acids. Trimming stripped 6 bases from V and 3 bases from J, with 11 bases between. Germline lookup yields CDR1 SQVTM and CDR2 ANQGSEA. The CDR3 loop reads CSVEGRYTEAFF. As DNA, the CDR3 is TGCAGCGTGGAGGGACGGTACACTGAAGCTTTCTTT.

This chain joins TRBV28 and TRBJ1-2, with 9 bases fitting TRBD1. The junction had 5 bases not matched to a gene; V was cut back by 2 bases and J by 7 bases. Germline V gene sequence: CDR1 MDHEN, CDR2 SYDVKM. The CDR3 is made up of 14 amino acids. In DNA, the CDR3 is TGTGCCAGCAGTTTAATACAGGGGGCTGGTGGCTACACCTTC. It is translated as CASSLIQGAGGYTF.

This chain links TRBV6-1 with TRBJ1-1, with D possibly matching TRBD1 (5 bases). Trimming took 5 bases from V and 2 from J, leaving 9 bases between them. Germline V gene sequence: CDR1 MNHNS, CDR2 SASEGT. CDR3 length: 13 residues. The CDR3 nucleotides are TGTGCCAGCAGTCCGACAGCAAACACTGAAGCTTTCTTT. As protein: CASSPTANTEAFF.

The chain has TRBV5-1 and TRBJ2-3; TRBD1 matches 11 bases. Germline assignment: CDR1 SGHRS and CDR2 YFSETQ. The CDR3 runs 14 residues. Trimming took 4 bases from V and 7 from J; bases not matched to a gene: 5. The DNA of the CDR3 is TGCGCCAGCAGCATCGGGACAGGGGGTAATACGCAGTATTTT. Encoded protein: CASSIGTGGNTQYF.

The chain combines TRBV29-1 with TRBJ2-2; D possibly corresponds to TRBD2 (6 bases). The germline CDR1 and CDR2 sequences are SQVTM and ANQGSEA. CDR3 length equals 14 residues. Deletions cut 5 bases from V and 1 base from J, with 11 bases between. The CDR3 loop is CSVTISGNTGELFF. As DNA, the CDR3 is TGCAGCGTTACGATTAGCGGGAACACCGGGGAGCTGTTTTTT.